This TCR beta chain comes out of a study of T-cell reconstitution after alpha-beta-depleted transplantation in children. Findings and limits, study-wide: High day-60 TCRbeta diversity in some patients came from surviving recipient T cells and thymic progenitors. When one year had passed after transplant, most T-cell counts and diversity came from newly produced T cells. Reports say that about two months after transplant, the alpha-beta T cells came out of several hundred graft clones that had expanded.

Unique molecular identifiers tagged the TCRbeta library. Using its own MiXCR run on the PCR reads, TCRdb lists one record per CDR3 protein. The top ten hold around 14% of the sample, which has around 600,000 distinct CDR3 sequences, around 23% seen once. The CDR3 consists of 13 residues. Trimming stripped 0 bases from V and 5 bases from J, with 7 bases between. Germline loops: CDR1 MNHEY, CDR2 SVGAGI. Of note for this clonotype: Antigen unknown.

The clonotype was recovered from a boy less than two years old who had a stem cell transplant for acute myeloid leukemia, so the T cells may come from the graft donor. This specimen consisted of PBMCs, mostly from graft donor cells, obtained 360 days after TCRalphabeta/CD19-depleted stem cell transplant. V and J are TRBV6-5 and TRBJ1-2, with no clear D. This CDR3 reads CASSYSTRYGYTF. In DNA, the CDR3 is TGTGCCAGCAGTTACTCGACACGATATGGCTACACCTTC.